These 8 T cell receptor beta chains were all obtained from the same sample, sequenced in a study of blood T cell repertoires in COVID-19. Measured with immunoSEQ multiplex PCR; TCRdb has only the in-frame clones, and not every one. The sample holds 110,000 to 150,000 clones, roughly 88% seen once. The material sequenced was peripheral blood. The source is a woman in her 50s with acute or convalescent COVID-19.

This sequence joins TRBV10-3 and TRBJ1-4; tentatively, D is TRBD1 (5 bases). Germline assignment: CDR1 ENHRY and CDR2 SYGVKD. This CDR3 contains 13 residues. Trimming took 6 bases from V and 6 from J, leaving 11 bases between them. The CDR3 reads CAIRGRGDEKLFF. DNA of the CDR3: TGTGCCATCAGGGGGCGCGGGGATGAAAAACTGTTTTTT.

This chain connects TRBV27 to TRBJ1-4; D gene ambiguous. Trimming stripped 1 base from V and 0 bases from J, with 9 bases between. The V gene's germline CDR1 is MNHEY and CDR2 SMNVEV (reference sequence). The CDR3 totals 16 residues. The CDR3 coding sequence is TGTGCCAGCAGTTTATACGGGGTTGCAACTAATGAAAAACTGTTTTTT. The encoded protein is CASSLYGVATNEKLFF.

This clone was found a few times. The CDR3 DNA reads as TGCGCCAGCAGCTTCCAGGGAAGTGAAAAACTGTTTTTT. It codes for CASSFQGSEKLFF. V usage is TRBV5-1 and J usage is TRBJ1-4; the D gene is possibly TRBD1 (5 bases). CDR1 is SGHRS and CDR2 is YFSETQ in the germline V gene. The CDR3 has 13 amino acids. Trimming shortened V by 2 bases and J by 7 bases, and 9 bases separated the two germline ends.

This clone has more than one count but fewer than ten. J is TRBJ1-2 and V is TRBV2, with D possibly matching TRBD1 (6 bases). In germline, CDR1 is SNHLY, CDR2 FYNNEI. There are 13 residues in the CDR3. V gave up 3 bases and J gave up 6 bases, with 11 bases separating them. The CDR3 DNA reads TGTGCCAGCAGTGACCAGGGGACGGATGGCTACACCTTC. This codes for CASSDQGTDGYTF. Full variable domain (missing parts from reference TRBV2 and TRBJ1-2): EPEVTQTPSHQVTQMGQEVILRCVPISNHLYFYWYRQILGQKVEFLVSFYNNEISEKSEIFDDQFSVERPDGSNFTLKIRSTKLEDSAMYFCASSDQGTDGYTFGSGTRLTVV.

The gene calls are TRBV21-1 and TRBJ1-2; the table calls TRBD1, which could not be checked here. TRBV21-1 counts as a pseudogene. This CDR3 spans 14 amino acids. Here the CDR3 reads CASSLGGPPAGYTF. Here the CDR3 DNA reads TGTGCCAGCAGCCTTGGGGGCCCTCCCGCAGGCTACACCTTC.

This chain links TRBV21-1 with TRBJ1-6. TRBV21-1 is recorded as a pseudogene. This CDR3 region has 18 residues. The CDR3 protein is CASSNSRMKQGGNSPLHF. CDR3 DNA sequence: TGTGCCAGCAGCAATTCAAGAATGAAGCAGGGAGGCAATTCACCCCTCCACTTT.

This rearrangement joins TRBV3-1 (or the pseudogene TRBV3-2) to TRBJ1-5, with D possibly TRBD1 on 5 matching bases. The V and J ends lost 3 bases and 0 bases respectively, with 6 bases between them. The CDR3 consists of 14 residues. Germline CDR1 reads LGHDT; CDR2 reads YNNKEL (reference sequence). Written as DNA, the CDR3 is TGTGCCAGCAGCCACGGGGGTAGCAATCAGCCCCAGCATTTT. Translation: CASSHGGSNQPQHF.

The J gene is TRBJ2-2, the V gene TRBV3-1 (or the pseudogene TRBV3-2); TRBD2 agrees at 12 bases. In germline, CDR1 is LGHDT, CDR2 YNNKEL (reference sequence). Losses at the gene ends were 0 bases for V and 6 bases for J; bases not matched to a gene: 14. The CDR3 sequence is 20 residues long. CDR3 bases: TGTGCCAGCAGCCAAGATCCCCAAGGACTAGCGGGACGTTTTTCCGGGGAGCTGTTTTTT. Its protein product is CASSQDPQGLAGRFSGELFF.